These 4 T cell receptor beta chains were sequenced from one sample in a study of T cell changes during pregnancy in multiple sclerosis. The repertoire was sequenced with immunoSEQ multiplex PCR; TCRdb's copy has only in-frame clones and lacks some. The sample consists of about 65,000 clones, almost 95% of them appearing once. The specimen comprised CD8+ T cells from peripheral blood mononuclear cells, sampled in the third trimester of pregnancy. The source is a female donor in good health, enrolled as a control in a pregnancy study.

J is TRBJ1-5 and V is TRBV7-2; the D is unclear. V was shortened by 2 bases and J by 4 bases, with 15 bases between the two germline ends. The CDR3 runs 16 residues. Germline CDR1 and CDR2: SGHTA and FQGNSA. As DNA, the CDR3 is TGTGCCAGCAGCTTACGGGAAGGGTTGGGGAATCAGCCCCAGCATTTT. Translation gives CASSLREGLGNQPQHF.

This rearrangement joins TRBV5-4 to TRBJ2-4; perhaps TRBD2 as D (5 bases). Germline V gene lookup returns CDR1 SGHNT and CDR2 YYREEE (reference sequence). V was pared by 4 bases and J by 7 bases, with 24 bases between. CDR3 size: 17 residues. CDR3 sequence (DNA): TGTGCCAGCAGCCGAGAGGGAGAGTTAGCACGATGGAACATTCAGTACTTC. It encodes CASSREGELARWNIQYF.

This clone was detected once. The chain carries TRBV5-1 and TRBJ1-1, with D perhaps TRBD1 (6 bases). Trimming removed 3 bases at V and 4 bases at J, with 13 bases between. Germline CDR1 is SGHRS and CDR2 is YFSETQ. This CDR3 is built from 14 residues. CDR3 sequence reads: CASSSQGGGTEAFF. CDR3 DNA sequence: TGCGCCAGCAGCTCACAGGGAGGGGGCACTGAAGCTTTCTTT.

This chain links TRBV2 with TRBJ1-2, with D perhaps TRBD1 (5 bases). Germline V gives CDR1 SNHLY, CDR2 FYNNEI. Trimming took off 2 bases at V and 1 base at J, with 8 bases between the two ends. The CDR3 runs 14 residues. The CDR3 nucleotides read TGTGCCAGCAGTGAAAGGGGAATTAACTATGGCTACACCTTC. Its translation is CASSERGINYGYTF.